Here is one T cell receptor (beta chain) with its context. Antigen specificity is unknown. This sample is part of a study of blood T cells in healthy people across ages. Broader study findings: It was the long-lived donors that had more naive CD4+ cells and higher diversity than aged donors.

Per the germline V gene, CDR1 is MDHEN and CDR2 is SYDVKM. The CDR3 covers 15 residues. Sample-barcoded 5' priming and a J-beta primer mix drove a second PCR of roughly 7 to 11 cycles. A template-switch adaptor containing 12 random nucleotides labeled each cDNA molecule. TCRdb reprocessed the 5' RACE reads with MiXCR, giving one entry per CDR3 protein. The table includes hundreds of thousands of distinct CDR3 sequences, about 34% detected once. Per sample, a minimum of 6 million PBMCs were isolated. The specimen sequenced was blood. This sequence originates from a woman of 80 years or more in good health. The chain uses TRBV28 and TRBJ2-4, with 9 bases fitting TRBD1. The J call may be wrong; the DNA end is better matched by TRBJ2-7. CDR3 protein: CASSLYGQGIYEQYF. DNA of the CDR3: TGTGCCAGCAGTTTATATGGACAGGGGATTTACGAGCAGTACTTC.